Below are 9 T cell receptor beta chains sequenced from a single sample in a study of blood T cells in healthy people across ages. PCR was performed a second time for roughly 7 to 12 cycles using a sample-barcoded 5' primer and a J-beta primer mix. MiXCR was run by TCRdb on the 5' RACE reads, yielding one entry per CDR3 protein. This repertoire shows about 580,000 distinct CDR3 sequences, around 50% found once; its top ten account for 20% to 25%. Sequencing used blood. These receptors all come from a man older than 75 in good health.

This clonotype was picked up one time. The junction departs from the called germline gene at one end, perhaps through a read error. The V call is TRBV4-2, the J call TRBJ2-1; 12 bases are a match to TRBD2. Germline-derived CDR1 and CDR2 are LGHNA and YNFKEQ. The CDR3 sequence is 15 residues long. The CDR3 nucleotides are TGTGCCAGCAGCCAGAGACTAGCGGGAGACAATGAGCGGTTCTTC. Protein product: CASSQRLAGDNERFF.

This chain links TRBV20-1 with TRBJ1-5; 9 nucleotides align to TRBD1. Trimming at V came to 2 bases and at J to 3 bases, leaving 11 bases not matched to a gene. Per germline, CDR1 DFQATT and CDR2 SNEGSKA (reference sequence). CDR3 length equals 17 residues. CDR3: CSARSTRTGEFNQPQHF. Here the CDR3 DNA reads TGCAGTGCTAGATCAACGAGGACAGGGGAATTCAATCAGCCCCAGCATTTT.

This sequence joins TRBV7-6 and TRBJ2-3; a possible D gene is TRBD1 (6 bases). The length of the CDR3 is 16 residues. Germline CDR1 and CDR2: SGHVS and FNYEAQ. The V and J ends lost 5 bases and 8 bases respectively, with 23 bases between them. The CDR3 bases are TGTGCCAGCAGCCCGAGGGGACAAATCACACAGGGTACGCAGTATTTT. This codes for CASSPRGQITQGTQYF. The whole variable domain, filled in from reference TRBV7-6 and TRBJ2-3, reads GAGVSQSPRYKVTKRGQDVALRCDPISGHVSLYWYRQALGQGPEFLTYFNYEAQQDKSGLPNDRFSAERPEGSISTLTIQRTEQRDSAMYRCASSPRGQITQGTQYFGPGTRLTVL.

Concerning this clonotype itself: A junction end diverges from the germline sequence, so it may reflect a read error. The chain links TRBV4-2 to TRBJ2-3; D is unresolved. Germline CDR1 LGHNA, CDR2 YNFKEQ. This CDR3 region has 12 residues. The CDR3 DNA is TGTACCAGCAGCCCCAGCCTAGATACGCAGTATTTT. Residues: CTSSPSLDTQYF.

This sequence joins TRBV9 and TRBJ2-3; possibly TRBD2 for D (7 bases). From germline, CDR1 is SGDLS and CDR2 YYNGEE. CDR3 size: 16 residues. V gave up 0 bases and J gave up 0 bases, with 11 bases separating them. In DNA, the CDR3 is TGTGCCAGCAGCGTAGAGGGGGGGCCCAGCACAGATACGCAGTATTTT. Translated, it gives CASSVEGGPSTDTQYF.

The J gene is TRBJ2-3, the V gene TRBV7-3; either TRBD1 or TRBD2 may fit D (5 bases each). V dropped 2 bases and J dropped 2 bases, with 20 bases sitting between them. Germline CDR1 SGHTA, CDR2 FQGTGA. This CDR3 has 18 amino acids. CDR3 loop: CASSLGRRDGYTTDTQYF. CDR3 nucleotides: TGTGCCAGCAGCTTAGGTCGAAGGGACGGGTATACCACAGATACGCAGTATTTT.

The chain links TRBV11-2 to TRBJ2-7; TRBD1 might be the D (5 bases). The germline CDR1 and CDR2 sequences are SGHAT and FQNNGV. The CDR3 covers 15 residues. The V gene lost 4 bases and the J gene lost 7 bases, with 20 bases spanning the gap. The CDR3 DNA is TGTGCCAGCAGCTCGACTGGTGGGGCCTACAATGAGCAGTACTTC. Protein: CASSSTGGAYNEQYF.

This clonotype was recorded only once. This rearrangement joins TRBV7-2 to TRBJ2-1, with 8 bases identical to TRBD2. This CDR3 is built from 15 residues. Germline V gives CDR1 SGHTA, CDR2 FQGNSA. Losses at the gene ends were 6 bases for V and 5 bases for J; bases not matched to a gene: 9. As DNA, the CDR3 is TGTGCCAGCAGAAAACCGGGACTAGTGAACAATGAGCAGTTCTTC. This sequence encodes CASRKPGLVNNEQFF.

CDR3 amino acids: CSAGEGPSGGYEQYF. In DNA form, the CDR3 reads TGCAGTGCCGGAGAGGGGCCCAGCGGGGGTTACGAGCAGTACTTC. The J gene is TRBJ2-4, the V gene TRBV20-1; 8 bases align to TRBD2. The DNA end is more similar to TRBJ2-7, so the J call may be wrong. CDR1 is DFQATT, CDR2 SNEGSKA, per germline (reference sequence). CDR3 length equals 15 residues.